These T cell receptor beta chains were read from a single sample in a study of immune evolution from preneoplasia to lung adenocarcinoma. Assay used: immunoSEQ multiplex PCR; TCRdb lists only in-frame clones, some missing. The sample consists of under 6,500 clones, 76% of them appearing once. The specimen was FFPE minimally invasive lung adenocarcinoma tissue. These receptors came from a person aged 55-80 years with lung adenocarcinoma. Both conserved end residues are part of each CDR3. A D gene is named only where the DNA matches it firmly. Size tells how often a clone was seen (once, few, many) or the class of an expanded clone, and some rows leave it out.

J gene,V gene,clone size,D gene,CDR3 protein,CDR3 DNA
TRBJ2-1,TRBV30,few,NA,CAWSAGNNEQFF,TGTGCCTGGAGTGCAGGCAACAATGAGCAGTTCTTC
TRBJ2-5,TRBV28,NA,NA,CASSQEGRPGEETQYF,TGTGCCAGCAGTCAGGAGGGACGCCCTGGAGAAGAGACCCAGTACTTC
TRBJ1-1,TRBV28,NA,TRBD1,CASSFSGGPTEAFF,TGTGCCAGCAGTTTCTCAGGGGGTCCCACTGAAGCTTTCTTT
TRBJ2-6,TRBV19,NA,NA,CASSTRTAPSGANVLTF,TGTGCCAGTAGCACTCGCACAGCCCCCTCTGGGGCCAACGTCCTGACTTTC
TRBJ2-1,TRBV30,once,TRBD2,CAWSGTGLAVGEQFF,TGTGCCTGGAGTGGAACGGGACTAGCCGTGGGGGAGCAGTTCTTC
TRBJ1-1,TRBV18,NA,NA,CASSVVGNTEAFF,TGTGCCAGCTCAGTGGTCGGGAACACTGAAGCTTTCTTT
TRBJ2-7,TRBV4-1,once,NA,CASSQSPTGAYEQYF,TGCGCCAGCAGCCAATCGCCGACAGGAGCCTACGAGCAGTACTTC
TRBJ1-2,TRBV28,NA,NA,CASSPALIGYYGYTF,TGTGCCAGCAGCCCCGCCCTAATAGGGTACTATGGCTACACCTTC
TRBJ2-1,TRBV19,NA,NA,CASSRDTVTGDNEQFF,TGTGCCAGTAGTAGGGACACGGTTACCGGGGACAATGAGCAGTTCTTC
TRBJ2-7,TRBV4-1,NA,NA,CASSQESRGEQYF,TGCGCCAGCAGCCAAGAGAGTAGGGGCGAGCAGTACTTC
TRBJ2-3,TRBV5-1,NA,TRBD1,CASSTGTGGYTDTQYF,TGCGCCAGCAGCACTGGGACAGGGGGCTACACAGATACGCAGTATTTT
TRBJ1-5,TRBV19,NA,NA,CASRPPDVRGPYSNQPQHF,TGTGCCAGTAGACCTCCGGACGTTCGGGGGCCCTATAGCAATCAGCCCCAGCATTTT
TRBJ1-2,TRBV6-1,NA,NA,CASSESTVANYGYTF,TGTGCCAGCAGTGAATCTACCGTCGCTAACTATGGCTACACCTTC
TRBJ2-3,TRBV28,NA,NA,CASSYRGAGYGTDTQYF,TGTGCCAGCAGTTACCGGGGGGCAGGGTACGGCACAGATACGCAGTATTTT
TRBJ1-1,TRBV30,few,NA,CAWTPIGVGAFF,TGTGCCTGGACCCCCATAGGGGTCGGAGCTTTCTTT
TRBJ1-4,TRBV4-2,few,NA,CASSPSVTEQGEKLFF,TGTGCCAGCAGCCCGTCGGTTACAGAACAAGGGGAAAAACTGTTTTTT
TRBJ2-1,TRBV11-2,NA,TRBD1,CASSDGQGRHEQFF,TGTGCCAGCAGCGACGGACAGGGCCGCCATGAGCAGTTCTTC
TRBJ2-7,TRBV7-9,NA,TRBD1,CASSGSGTGAFYEQYF,TGTGCCAGCAGCGGATCCGGGACAGGGGCGTTCTACGAGCAGTACTTC
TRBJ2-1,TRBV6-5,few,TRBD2,CASSYSRREGNEQFF,TGTGCCAGCAGTTACTCGAGGAGGGAGGGGAATGAGCAGTTCTTC
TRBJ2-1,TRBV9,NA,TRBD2,CASSERGAQVDNEQFF,TGTGCCAGCAGCGAGCGGGGAGCACAGGTAGACAATGAGCAGTTCTTC
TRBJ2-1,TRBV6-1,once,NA,CASNPIGESYNEQFF,TGTGCCAGCAACCCCATCGGGGAGTCCTACAATGAGCAGTTCTTC
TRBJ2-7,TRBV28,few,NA,CASSFRGYEQYF,TGTGCCAGCAGTTTCAGGGGCTACGAGCAGTACTTC
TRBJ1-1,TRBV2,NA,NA,CASSETVRGFF,TGTGCCAGCAGTGAGACGGTGCGTGGTTTCTTT
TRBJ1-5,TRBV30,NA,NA,CAWSSKGGPESQPQHF,TGTGCCTGGAGCTCTAAAGGGGGACCCGAATCCCAGCCCCAGCATTTT
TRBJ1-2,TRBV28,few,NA,CASRISGTTYGYTF,TGTGCCAGCAGGATATCCGGGACCACCTATGGCTACACCTTC
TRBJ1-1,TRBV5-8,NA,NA,CASTREAFF,TGTGCCAGCACTCGTGAAGCTTTCTTT
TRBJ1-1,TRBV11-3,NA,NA,CASSSFNMNTEAFF,TGTGCCAGCAGCTCATTCAATATGAACACTGAAGCTTTCTTT
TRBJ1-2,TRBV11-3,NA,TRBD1,CASSGDRGQLIGNYGYTF,TGTGCCAGCAGCGGTGACAGGGGGCAGCTTATCGGTAACTATGGCTACACCTTC
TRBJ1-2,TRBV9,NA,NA,CASSGGSIYGYTF,TGTGCCAGCAGCGGCGGATCTATCTATGGCTACACCTTC
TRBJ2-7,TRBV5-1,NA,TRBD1,CASSVGTGRGYPYEQYF,TGCGCCAGCAGCGTAGGGACAGGGAGAGGCTATCCCTACGAGCAGTACTTC
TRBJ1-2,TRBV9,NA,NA,CASSAGSGYTF,TGTGCCAGCAGCGCTGGCAGTGGCTACACCTTC
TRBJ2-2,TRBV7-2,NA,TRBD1,CASSLERDRVDLFGELFF,TGTGCCAGCAGCTTAGAACGGGACAGGGTGGATCTATTCGGGGAGCTGTTTTTT
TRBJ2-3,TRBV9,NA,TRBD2,CASSPRGSGRGTDTQYF,TGTGCCAGCAGCCCCCGGGGGAGCGGGAGGGGAACAGATACGCAGTATTTT
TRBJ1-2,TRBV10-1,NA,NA,CASSVNRPHNYGYTF,TGCGCCAGCAGTGTGAACAGGCCTCATAACTATGGCTACACCTTC
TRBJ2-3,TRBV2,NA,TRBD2,CASSPGGSDTQYF,TGTGCCAGCAGTCCGGGGGGGTCAGATACGCAGTATTTT
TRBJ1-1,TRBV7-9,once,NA,CASSPPAGNTEAFF,TGTGCCAGCAGCCCCCCCGCCGGGAACACTGAAGCTTTCTTT
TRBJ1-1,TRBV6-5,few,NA,CASSPYRESTEAFF,TGTGCCAGCAGTCCTTACAGGGAGTCGACTGAAGCTTTCTTT
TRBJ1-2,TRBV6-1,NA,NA,CASSPSGLVSLDYTF,TGTGCCAGCAGTCCCTCCGGGTTAGTTTCTCTGGACTACACCTTC
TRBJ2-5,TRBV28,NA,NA,CASSLWGQEYQETQYF,TGTGCCAGCAGTTTATGGGGGCAGGAGTACCAAGAGACCCAGTACTTC
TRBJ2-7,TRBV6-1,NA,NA,CASSRGTDRTYEQYF,TGTGCCAGCAGCCGGGGGACAGACCGTACCTACGAGCAGTACTTC
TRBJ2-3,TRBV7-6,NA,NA,CASSLAVLTDTQYF,TGTGCCAGCAGCTTAGCGGTCCTCACAGATACGCAGTATTTT
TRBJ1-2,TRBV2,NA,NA,CATRQDHYGYTF,TGTGCCACCAGACAGGACCACTATGGCTACACCTTC
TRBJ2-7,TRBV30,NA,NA,CAWSRRAEQYF,TGTGCCTGGAGTAGGAGGGCCGAGCAGTACTTC
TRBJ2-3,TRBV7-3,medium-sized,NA,CASSLTSGETDTQYF,TGTGCCAGCAGCTTAACGAGCGGTGAAACAGATACGCAGTATTTT